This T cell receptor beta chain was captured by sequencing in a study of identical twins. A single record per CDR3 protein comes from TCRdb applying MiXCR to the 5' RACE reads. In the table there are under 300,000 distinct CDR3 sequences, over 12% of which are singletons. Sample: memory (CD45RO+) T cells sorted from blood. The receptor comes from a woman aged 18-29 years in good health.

CDR3 in DNA: TGTGCCACCAGTGATCAGGGGACAGATACGCAGTATTTT. Amino acid sequence: CATSDQGTDTQYF. The chain employs TRBV24-1 and TRBJ2-3; D is possibly TRBD1 (6 bases). V shed 3 bases and J shed 3 bases, with 6 bases lying between them. The CDR3 is 13 amino acids. Germline CDR1 is KGHDR and CDR2 is SFDVKD.